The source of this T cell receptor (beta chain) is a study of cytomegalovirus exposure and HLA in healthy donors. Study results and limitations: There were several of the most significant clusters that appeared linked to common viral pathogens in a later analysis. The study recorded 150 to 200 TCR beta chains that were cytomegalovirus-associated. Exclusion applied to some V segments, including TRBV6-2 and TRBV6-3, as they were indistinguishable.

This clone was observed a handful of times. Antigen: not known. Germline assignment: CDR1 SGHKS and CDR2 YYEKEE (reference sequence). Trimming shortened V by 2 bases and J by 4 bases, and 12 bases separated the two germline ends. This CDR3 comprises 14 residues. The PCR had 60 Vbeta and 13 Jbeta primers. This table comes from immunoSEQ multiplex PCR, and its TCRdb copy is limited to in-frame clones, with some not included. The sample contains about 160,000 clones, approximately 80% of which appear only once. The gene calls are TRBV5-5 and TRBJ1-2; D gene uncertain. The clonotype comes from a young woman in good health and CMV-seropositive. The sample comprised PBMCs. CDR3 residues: CASSFGLRGYGYTF. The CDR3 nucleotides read TGTGCCAGCAGCTTTGGTCTCCGGGGCTATGGCTACACCTTC.